This TCR beta chain was recorded in a study of beta chain features in type 1 diabetes. About the study: No patient-donor differences in age, gender, total cells or subset yield.

The sequenced template was cDNA made from the entire isolated RNA. The method was immunoSEQ multiplex PCR; TCRdb's version includes in-frame clones alone and lacks a portion of them. The table lists 300,000 to 350,000 clones, about a tenth of them singletons. A few counts support this clone. The antigen is undetermined. Broader study findings: Researchers report that Type 1 diabetes patients had moderately but significantly shorter TCRB CDR3s across all four CD4+ subsets.

A single heparinised blood sample, averaging approximately 0.12 L, was obtained per donor. This CDR3 contains 13 residues. Trimming shortened V by 6 bases and J by 0 bases, and 12 bases separated the two germline ends. The germline V gene has CDR1 SQVTM and CDR2 ANQGSEA. The material sequenced was central memory CD4+ T cells from blood. The TCR originated in a young man with type 1 diabetes. This chain joins TRBV29-1 and TRBJ2-7, with D unresolved. CDR3 coding DNA: TGCAGCGTCCTGTTGGATTTCTCCTACGAGCAGTACTTC. This encodes CSVLLDFSYEQYF.